The 22 T cell receptor beta chains reported below all come from one sample, sequenced in a study of T-cell memory formation after mild COVID-19. TCRdb reanalysed the 5' RACE reads using MiXCR and keeps one entry per CDR3 protein. The sample shows tens of thousands of distinct CDR3 sequences, around 17% of them seen only once. Sequences were obtained from PBMCs or a T cell subset sorted from them (not recorded which). These receptor sequences come from an adult woman who had mild COVID-19 (a few samples of this study predate the infection). Cell type and time point are not known.

This clonotype appeared a few times. This chain connects TRBV29-1 to TRBJ2-2, with 9 bases fitting TRBD1. V dropped 0 bases and J dropped 4; count of bases not matched to a gene: 9. The CDR3 loop spans 17 amino acids. Germline V gene lookup returns CDR1 SQVTM and CDR2 ANQGSEA. CDR3 DNA: TGCAGCGTTGAAGATCGAGGGGGACAGGGTGTCACCGGGGAGCTGTTTTTT. The encoded protein is CSVEDRGGQGVTGELFF.

The CDR3 DNA follows: TGTGCCAGCAGCCTGAACCCGGGACCCTACACCGGGGAGCTGTTTTTT. It translates to CASSLNPGPYTGELFF. The chain joins TRBV7-9 to TRBJ2-2; the D gene could be TRBD1 or TRBD2 (5 bases each). Germline-derived CDR1 and CDR2 are SEHNR and FQNEAQ (reference sequence). The V end lost 5 bases, the J end lost 3 bases, and 16 bases lay between the germline ends. The CDR3 consists of 16 residues.

The gene calls are TRBV12-3 or TRBV12-4 and TRBJ2-5; TRBD2 is a possible D gene (6 bases). This CDR3 has 13 amino acids. Between the trimmed V and J ends, which lost 7 bases and 5 bases, there was a span of 14 bases. CDR3 bases: TGTGCCAGCACCTACGGGGGTCCGGAGACCCAGTACTTC. Translated, it gives CASTYGGPETQYF.

This clonotype appeared once. V and J are TRBV9 and TRBJ2-7, with a weak D call TRBD1 (5 bases). The V and J ends lost 4 bases and 0 bases respectively, with 14 bases between them. From germline, CDR1 is SGDLS and CDR2 YYNGEE. The CDR3 consists of 15 residues. The chain's CDR3 is CASSPTAPHSYEQYF. The DNA of the CDR3 is TGTGCCAGCAGCCCGACAGCCCCTCACTCCTACGAGCAGTACTTC.

The chain links TRBV6-5 to TRBJ1-6; 10 nucleotides align to TRBD1. V lost 6 bases, J lost 9 bases, and 5 bases stayed unmatched. The length of the CDR3 is 14 residues. Germline assignment: CDR1 MNHEY and CDR2 SVGAGI. For the CDR3, the DNA is TGTGCCAGCAGCCCGGGACAGGGGACTTCACCCCTCCACTTT. Translated: CASSPGQGTSPLHF.

Only a few counts were recorded for this clonotype. The chain combines TRBV6-5 with TRBJ1-6, with TRBD1 identical over 8 bases. Germline values: CDR1 MNHEY, CDR2 SVGAGI. V was pared by 6 bases and J by 1 base, with 8 bases of the junction left unmatched. This CDR3 comprises 17 residues. The CDR3 DNA is TGTGCCAGCAGCACGGACAGGGAACCTTCCTATAATTCACCCCTCCACTTT. Protein product: CASSTDREPSYNSPLHF.

This chain links TRBV27 with TRBJ1-6; 8 nucleotides line up with TRBD1. V gave up 5 bases and J gave up 9 bases; unmatched junction bases: 6. This CDR3 is 14 amino acids long. CDR1 is MNHEY, CDR2 SMNVEV, per germline (reference sequence). The CDR3 sequence: CASSIRDRGSPLHF. The CDR3 bases are TGTGCCAGCAGTATTAGAGACAGGGGTTCACCCCTCCACTTT.

In its sample, this clonotype was seen a few times. V is TRBV12-3 or TRBV12-4 and J is TRBJ2-7; TRBD1 agrees at 8 bases. Germline trimming cut 2 bases from V and 2 bases from J; bases unmatched to any gene: 17. The CDR3 is made up of 19 amino acids. In nucleotides, the CDR3 is TGTGCCAGCAGTTTACTGTCGGGCTGGGGGACAGGTCCCCCCTACGAGCAGTACTTC. Translating it yields CASSLLSGWGTGPPYEQYF.

This rearrangement joins TRBV30 to TRBJ2-3, with 7 bases matching TRBD2. CDR1 is GTSNPN and CDR2 is SVGIG in the germline V gene (reference sequence). J was trimmed by 0 bases and V by 4 bases; bases with no gene match: 1. The CDR3 runs 13 residues. CDR3 DNA sequence: TGTGCCTGGACTAGCGGAAGCACAGATACGCAGTATTTT. Its translation: CAWTSGSTDTQYF. The entire variable domain, with the rest obtained from reference TRBV30 and TRBJ2-3, is as follows: SQTIHQWPATLVQPVGSPLSLECTVEGTSNPNLYWYRQAAGRGLQLLFYSVGIGQISSEVPQNLSASRPQDRQFILSSKKLLLSDSGFYLCAWTSGSTDTQYFGPGTRLTVL.

The chain recombines TRBV29-1 with TRBJ2-5; D perhaps matches TRBD2 (5 bases). The germline V and J ends were trimmed by 7 bases and 2 bases, with 20 bases remaining between them. CDR1 SQVTM and CDR2 ANQGSEA come from the germline V gene. The CDR3 length is 15 residues. CDR3 region: CSARVARTRQETQYF. The CDR3 DNA sequence: TGCAGCGCCAGAGTGGCTCGTACTAGGCAAGAGACCCAGTACTTC.

This clonotype has a handful of counts. The chain joins TRBV10-3 to TRBJ1-5; 7 bases are shared with TRBD1. Germline V gene sequence: CDR1 ENHRY, CDR2 SYGVKD. The CDR3 consists of 14 residues. V shed 10 bases, J shed 7 bases, and the junction held 13 bases outside the gene matches. The CDR3 coding sequence is TGTGCCACCGCCGGGACAGCCCTCAAGCAGCCCCAGCATTTT. Translation gives CATAGTALKQPQHF.

V usage is TRBV2 and J usage is TRBJ2-4, with D perhaps matching TRBD1 (6 bases). Germline V gene sequence: CDR1 SNHLY, CDR2 FYNNEI. The ends were cut back, 10 bases at V and 2 bases at J, with 18 bases in the middle. The CDR3 is 15 amino acids. The CDR3 sequence: CATIQGVLSKNIQYF. The DNA for the CDR3 is TGTGCCACCATACAGGGTGTTCTTTCCAAAAACATTCAGTACTTC.

This chain joins TRBV5-6 and TRBJ2-3, with TRBD2 matching over 8 bases. With 0 bases clipped from V and 8 bases from J, the junction kept 17 bases outside the gene matches. This CDR3 comprises 18 residues. The germline V gene has CDR1 SGHDT and CDR2 YYEEEE. CDR3 bases: TGTGCCAGCAGCTTGGGGTTGCGGGAGGTCTACTTTCCCACTACGCAGTATTTT. This encodes CASSLGLREVYFPTTQYF.

This chain joins TRBV5-6 and TRBJ2-1, with D perhaps TRBD1 or TRBD2 (6 bases each). The germline V gene encodes CDR1 SGHDT and CDR2 YYEEEE. Trimming removed 3 bases at V and 8 bases at J, with 15 bases between. The CDR3 runs to 14 residues. The CDR3 loop reads CASSSLRGPDEQFF. The CDR3 nucleotides are TGTGCCAGCAGCTCCCTCCGGGGGCCCGATGAGCAGTTCTTC.

The chain couples TRBV12-3 or TRBV12-4 to TRBJ2-3; TRBD1 matches at 7 bases. Trimming cost V 6 bases and J 2 bases; bases outside gene matches: 8. The CDR3 contains 15 residues. In DNA, the CDR3 is TGTGCCAGCAGACCCGGGACAGTAAACACAGATACGCAGTATTTT. Residues: CASRPGTVNTDTQYF.

The table lists this clonotype with a few counts. The CDR3: CASSVDGDSNQPQHF. The DNA of the CDR3 is TGTGCCAGCAGCGTAGATGGGGATAGCAATCAGCCCCAGCATTTT. This chain links TRBV9 with TRBJ1-5; D unclear. Trimming shortened V by 0 bases and J by 0 bases, and 7 bases separated the two germline ends. CDR1 SGDLS and CDR2 YYNGEE come from the germline V gene. The CDR3 is made up of 15 amino acids.

This clonotype was seen many times. The chain uses TRBV9 and TRBJ2-3; TRBD2 agrees at 7 bases. Looked up from germline, CDR1 is SGDLS and CDR2 is YYNGEE. The CDR3 has 13 residues. The V and J ends lost 7 bases and 4 bases, in that order; junction bases with no gene match: 6. CDR3 nucleotide sequence: TGTGCCAGCGGGGGGGACTGGGCAGATACGCAGTATTTT. Encoded protein: CASGGDWADTQYF.

In this sample, this clonotype turned up many times. The chain combines TRBV5-1 with TRBJ2-7, with 7 bases aligning to TRBD1. The V segment lost 0 bases and the J segment 2 bases; nucleotides outside the gene matches: 2. The germline CDR1 and CDR2 sequences are SGHRS and YFSETQ. This CDR3 contains 14 residues. The CDR3 DNA reads as TGCGCCAGCAGCTTGGGGGACAGCACCTACGAGCAGTACTTC. It specifies CASSLGDSTYEQYF.

The gene calls are TRBV9 and TRBJ1-5; perhaps TRBD1 as D (6 bases). The CDR3 runs 15 residues. With 4 bases removed from V and 5 bases from J, the gap between germline ends came to 16 bases. CDR1 is SGDLS and CDR2 is YYNGEE in the germline V gene. The DNA of the CDR3 is TGTGCCAGCAGCCCCGAAGACAGGCCGGATCAGCCCCAGCATTTT. Translated: CASSPEDRPDQPQHF. The full variable domain, in which reference TRBV9 and TRBJ1-5 provide the parts outside the CDR3, is DSGVTQTPKHLITATGQRVTLRCSPRSGDLSVYWYQQSLDQGLQFLIQYYNGEERAKGNILERFSAQQFPDLHSELNLSSLELGDSALYFCASSPEDRPDQPQHFGDGTRLSIL.

The chain uses TRBV11-2 and TRBJ2-1; a possible D gene is TRBD2 (6 bases). Germline loops: CDR1 SGHAT, CDR2 FQNNGV. CDR3 length: 15 residues. V was clipped by 5 bases and J by 1 base, with 12 bases between them. CDR3: CASSAGGTSYNEQFF. CDR3 sequence (DNA): TGTGCCAGCAGCGCAGGTGGGACTTCCTACAATGAGCAGTTCTTC.

This chain connects TRBV7-2 to TRBJ2-2; D is unresolved. V was pared by 7 bases and J by 5 bases, with 5 bases between. From germline, CDR1 is SGHTA and CDR2 FQGNSA. This CDR3 spans 11 amino acids. Here the CDR3 reads CASTQTGELFF. The CDR3 bases are TGTGCCAGCACCCAGACCGGGGAGCTGTTTTTT.

This chain links TRBV29-1 with TRBJ2-7; 10 nucleotides match TRBD1. This CDR3 is built from 16 residues. The germline gives CDR1 SQVTM, CDR2 ANQGSEA. V shed 1 base and J 3 bases; nucleotides not matched to a gene: 9. CDR3 coding DNA: TGCAGCGTTGAAGGTATCTCGGGACAGGGGTTCTACGAGCAGTACTTC. It encodes CSVEGISGQGFYEQYF.